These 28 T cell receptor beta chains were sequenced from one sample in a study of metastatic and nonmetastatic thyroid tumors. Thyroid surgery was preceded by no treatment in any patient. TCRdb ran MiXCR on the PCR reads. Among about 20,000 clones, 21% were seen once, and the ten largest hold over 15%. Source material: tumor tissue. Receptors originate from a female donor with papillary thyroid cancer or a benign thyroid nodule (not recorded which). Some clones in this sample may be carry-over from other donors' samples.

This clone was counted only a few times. DNA for the CDR3: TGTGCCATCAGTGAAGAGGGCCGCGGTGACACCATATATTTT. It encodes CAISEEGRGDTIYF. The V call is TRBV10-3, the J call TRBJ1-3; no clear D. Germline assignment: CDR1 ENHRY and CDR2 SYGVKD. The V end was cut by 3 bases, the J end by 8 bases, with 14 bases between. This CDR3 has 14 residues.

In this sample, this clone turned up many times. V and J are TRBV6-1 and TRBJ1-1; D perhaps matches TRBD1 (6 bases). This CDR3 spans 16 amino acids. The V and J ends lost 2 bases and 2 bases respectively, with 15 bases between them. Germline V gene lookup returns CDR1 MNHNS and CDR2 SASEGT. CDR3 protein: CASSEYGGGGNTEAFF. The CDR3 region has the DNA TGTGCCAGCAGTGAATATGGGGGCGGGGGAAACACTGAAGCTTTCTTT.

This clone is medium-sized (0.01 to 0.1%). The chain's CDR3 is CASSFGTATNYGYTF. CDR3 coding DNA: TGTGCCAGCAGCTTTGGGACAGCGACTAACTATGGCTACACCTTC. The chain carries TRBV11-2 and TRBJ1-2; 7 nucleotides line up with TRBD1. From germline, CDR1 is SGHAT and CDR2 FQNNGV. This CDR3 contains 15 residues. V dropped 3 bases and J dropped 0; count of bases not matched to a gene: 4.

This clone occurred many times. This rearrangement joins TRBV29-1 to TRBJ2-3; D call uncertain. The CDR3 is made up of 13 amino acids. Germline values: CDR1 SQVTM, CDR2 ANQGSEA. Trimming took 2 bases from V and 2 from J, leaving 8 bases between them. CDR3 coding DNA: TGCAGCGTTGAACTGCGGTTCACAGATACGCAGTATTTT. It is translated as CSVELRFTDTQYF.

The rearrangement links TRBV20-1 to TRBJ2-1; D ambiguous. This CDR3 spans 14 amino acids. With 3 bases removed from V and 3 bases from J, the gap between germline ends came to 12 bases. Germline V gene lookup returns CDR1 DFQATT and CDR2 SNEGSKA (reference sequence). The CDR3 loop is CSASLPRDYNEQFF. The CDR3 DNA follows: TGCAGTGCTAGTCTACCTAGGGACTACAATGAGCAGTTCTTC.

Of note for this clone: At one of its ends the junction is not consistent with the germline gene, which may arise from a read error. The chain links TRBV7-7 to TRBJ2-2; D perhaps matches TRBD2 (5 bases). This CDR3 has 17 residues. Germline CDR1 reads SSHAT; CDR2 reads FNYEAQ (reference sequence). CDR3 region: CASSLEPTGSGTGELFF. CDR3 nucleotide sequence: TGTGCTAGCAGCTTAGAACCAACGGGGTCGGGCACCGGGGAGCTGTTTTTT.

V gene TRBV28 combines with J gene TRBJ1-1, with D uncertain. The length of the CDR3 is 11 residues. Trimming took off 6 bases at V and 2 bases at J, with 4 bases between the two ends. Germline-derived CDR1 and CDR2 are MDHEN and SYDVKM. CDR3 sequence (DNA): TGTGCCAGCAGCCCTAACACTGAAGCTTTCTTT. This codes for CASSPNTEAFF.

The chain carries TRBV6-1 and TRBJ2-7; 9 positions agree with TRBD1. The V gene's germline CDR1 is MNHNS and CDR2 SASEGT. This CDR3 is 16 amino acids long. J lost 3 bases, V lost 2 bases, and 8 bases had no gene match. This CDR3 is CASSEFTGQGVYEQYF. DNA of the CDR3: TGTGCCAGCAGTGAATTTACGGGACAGGGTGTCTACGAGCAGTACTTC.

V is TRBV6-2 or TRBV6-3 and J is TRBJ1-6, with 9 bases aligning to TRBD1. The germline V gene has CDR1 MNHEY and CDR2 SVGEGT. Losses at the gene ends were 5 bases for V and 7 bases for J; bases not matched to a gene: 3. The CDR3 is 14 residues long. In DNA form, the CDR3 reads TGTGCCAGCAGTCGACAGGGGGAGAATTCACCCCTCCACTTT. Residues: CASSRQGENSPLHF.

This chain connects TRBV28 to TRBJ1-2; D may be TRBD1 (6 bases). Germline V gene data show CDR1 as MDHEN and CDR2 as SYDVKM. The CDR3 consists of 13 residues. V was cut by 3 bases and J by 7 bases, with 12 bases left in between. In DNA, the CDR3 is TGTGCCAGCAGTTTTCTGGGGGCGTTTGGCTACACCTTC. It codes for CASSFLGAFGYTF.

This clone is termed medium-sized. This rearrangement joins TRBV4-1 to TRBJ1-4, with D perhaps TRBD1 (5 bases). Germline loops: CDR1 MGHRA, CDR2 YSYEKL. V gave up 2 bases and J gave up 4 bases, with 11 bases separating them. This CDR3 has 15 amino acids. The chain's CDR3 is CASSQSRDGNEKLFF. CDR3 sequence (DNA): TGCGCCAGCAGCCAATCCCGGGACGGTAATGAAAAACTGTTTTTT.

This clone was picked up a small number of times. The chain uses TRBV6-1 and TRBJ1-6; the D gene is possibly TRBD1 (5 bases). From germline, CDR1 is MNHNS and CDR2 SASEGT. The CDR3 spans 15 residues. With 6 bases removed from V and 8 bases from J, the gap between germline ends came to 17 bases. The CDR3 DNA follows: TGTGCCAGCAGCTTGCAGGGAGGTGTATATTCACCCCTCCACTTT. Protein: CASSLQGGVYSPLHF.

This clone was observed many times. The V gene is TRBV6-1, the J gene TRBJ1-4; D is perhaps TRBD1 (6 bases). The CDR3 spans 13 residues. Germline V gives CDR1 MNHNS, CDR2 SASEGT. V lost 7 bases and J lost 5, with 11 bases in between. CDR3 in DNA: TGTGCCAGCATACGGGGGACAAATGAAAAACTGTTTTTT. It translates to CASIRGTNEKLFF.

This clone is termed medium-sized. As DNA, the CDR3 is TGCAGTGCTAACTTGGGAGGTTCCTACAATGAGCAGTTCTTC. Its protein is CSANLGGSYNEQFF. The rearrangement joins TRBV20-1 to TRBJ2-1, with a weak D call TRBD2 (6 bases). This CDR3 has 14 residues. Germline V gene lookup returns CDR1 DFQATT and CDR2 SNEGSKA (reference sequence). V lost 4 bases, J lost 1 base, and 11 bases lay in between.

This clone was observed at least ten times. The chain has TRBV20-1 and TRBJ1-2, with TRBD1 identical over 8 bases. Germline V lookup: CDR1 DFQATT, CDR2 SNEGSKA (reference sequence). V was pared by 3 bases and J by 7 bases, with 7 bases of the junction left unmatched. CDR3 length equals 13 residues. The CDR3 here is CSARDRAKLGYTF. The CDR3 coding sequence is TGCAGTGCTAGGGACAGGGCAAAACTTGGCTACACCTTC.

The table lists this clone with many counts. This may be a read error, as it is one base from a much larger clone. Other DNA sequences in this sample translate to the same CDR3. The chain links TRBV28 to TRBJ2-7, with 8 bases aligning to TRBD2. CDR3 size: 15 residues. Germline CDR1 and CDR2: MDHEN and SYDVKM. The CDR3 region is CASSPSGGVPYEQYF. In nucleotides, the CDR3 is TGTGCCAGCAGTCCGTCGGGGGGGGTCCCCTACGAGCAGTACTTT.

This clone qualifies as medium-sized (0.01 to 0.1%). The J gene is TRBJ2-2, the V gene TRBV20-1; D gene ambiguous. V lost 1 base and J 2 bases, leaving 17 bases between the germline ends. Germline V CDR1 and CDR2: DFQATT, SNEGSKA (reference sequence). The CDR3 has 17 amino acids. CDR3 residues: CSARGFGAESNTGELFF. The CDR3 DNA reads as TGCAGTGCTAGAGGGTTCGGCGCAGAAAGTAACACCGGGGAGCTGTTTTTT.

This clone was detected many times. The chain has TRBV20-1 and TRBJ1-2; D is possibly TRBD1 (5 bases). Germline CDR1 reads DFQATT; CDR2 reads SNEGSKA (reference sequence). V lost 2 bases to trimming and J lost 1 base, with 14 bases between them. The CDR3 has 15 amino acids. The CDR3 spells CSARLQGSLNYGYTF. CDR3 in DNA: TGCAGTGCTAGACTTCAGGGCTCTCTTAACTATGGCTACACCTTC.

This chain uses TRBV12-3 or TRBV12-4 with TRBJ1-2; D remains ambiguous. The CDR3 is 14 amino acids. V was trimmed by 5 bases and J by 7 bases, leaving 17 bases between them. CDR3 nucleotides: TGTGCCAGCAGTCGTAACAAGGTCGGCCGTGGCTACACCTTC. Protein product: CASSRNKVGRGYTF.

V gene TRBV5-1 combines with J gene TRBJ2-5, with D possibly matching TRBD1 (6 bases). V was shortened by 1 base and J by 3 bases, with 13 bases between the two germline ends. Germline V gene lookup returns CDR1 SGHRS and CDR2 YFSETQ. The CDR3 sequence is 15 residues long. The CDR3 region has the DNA TGCGCCAGCAGCTTGAGGGACATACGTGAAGAGACCCAGTACTTC. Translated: CASSLRDIREETQYF. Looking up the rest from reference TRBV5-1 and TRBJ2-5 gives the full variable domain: KAGVTQTPRYLIKTRGQQVTLSCSPISGHRSVSWYQQTPGQGLQFLFEYFSETQRNKGNFPGRFSGRQFSNSRSEMNVSTLELGDSALYLCASSLRDIREETQYFGPGTRLLVL.

This CDR3 reads CASRVVNEQFF. As DNA, the CDR3 is TGTGCCAGCAGGGTGGTGAATGAGCAGTTCTTC. This chain uses TRBV28 with TRBJ2-1; no firm D call. Germline assignment: CDR1 MDHEN and CDR2 SYDVKM. This CDR3 is 11 amino acids long. V lost 6 bases, J lost 7 bases, and 7 bases lay in between.

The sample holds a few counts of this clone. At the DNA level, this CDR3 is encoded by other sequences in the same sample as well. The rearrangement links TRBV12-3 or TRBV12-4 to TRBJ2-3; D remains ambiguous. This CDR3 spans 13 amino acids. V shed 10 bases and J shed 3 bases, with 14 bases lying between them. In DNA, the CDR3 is TGTGCCACTCAAGGCGGTTTAACAGATACGCAGTATTTT. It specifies CATQGGLTDTQYF.

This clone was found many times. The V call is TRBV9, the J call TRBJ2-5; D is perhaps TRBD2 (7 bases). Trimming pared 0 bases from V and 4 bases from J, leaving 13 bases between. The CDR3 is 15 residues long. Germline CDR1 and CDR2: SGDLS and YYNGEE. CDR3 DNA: TGTGCCAGCAGCGTAGGAGGGGGAGGGGTAGAGACCCAGTACTTC. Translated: CASSVGGGGVETQYF.

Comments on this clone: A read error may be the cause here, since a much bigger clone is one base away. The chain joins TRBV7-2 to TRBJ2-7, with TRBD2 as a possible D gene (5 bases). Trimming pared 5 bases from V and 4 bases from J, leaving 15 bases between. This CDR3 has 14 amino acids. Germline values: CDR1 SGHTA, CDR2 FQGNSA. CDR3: CASSPTGSMYEQYF. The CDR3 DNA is TGTGCCAGCAGCCCAACGGGGAGCATGTACGAGCAGTACTTC.

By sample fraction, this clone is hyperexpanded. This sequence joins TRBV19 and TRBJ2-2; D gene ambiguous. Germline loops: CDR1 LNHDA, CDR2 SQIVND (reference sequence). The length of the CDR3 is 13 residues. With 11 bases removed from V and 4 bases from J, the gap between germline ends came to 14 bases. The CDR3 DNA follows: TGTGCCCTCACATCAGGTCGCACCGGGGAGCTGTTTTTT. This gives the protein CALTSGRTGELFF. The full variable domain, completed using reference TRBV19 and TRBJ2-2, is DGGITQSPKYLFRKEGQNVTLSCEQNLNHDAMYWYRQDPGQGLRLIYYSQIVNDFQKGDIAEGYSVSREKKESFPLTVTSAQKNPTAFYLCALTSGRTGELFFGEGSRLTVL.

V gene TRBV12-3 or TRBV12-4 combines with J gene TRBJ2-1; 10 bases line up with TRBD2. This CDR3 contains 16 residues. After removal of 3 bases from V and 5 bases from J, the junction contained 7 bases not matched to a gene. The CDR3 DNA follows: TGTGCCAGCAGTTTCAAGCGGGAGGGCCCGAACAATGAGCAGTTCTTC. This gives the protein CASSFKREGPNNEQFF.

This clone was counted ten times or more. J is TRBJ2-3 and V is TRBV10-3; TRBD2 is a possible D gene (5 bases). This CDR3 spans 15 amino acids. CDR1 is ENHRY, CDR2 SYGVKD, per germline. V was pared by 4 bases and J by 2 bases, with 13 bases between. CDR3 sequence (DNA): TGTGCCATCAGTGCCGACACTAGAAACACAGATACGCAGTATTTT. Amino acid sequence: CAISADTRNTDTQYF.

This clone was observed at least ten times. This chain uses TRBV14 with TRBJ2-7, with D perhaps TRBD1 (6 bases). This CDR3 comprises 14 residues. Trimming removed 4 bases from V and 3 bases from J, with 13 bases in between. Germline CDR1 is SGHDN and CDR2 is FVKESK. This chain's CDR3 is CASSPRGWGYEQYF. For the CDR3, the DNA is TGTGCCAGCAGCCCCAGGGGATGGGGCTACGAGCAGTACTTC.